This T cell receptor beta chain stems from a study of blood T cell repertoires in COVID-19. Study in general: Samples representing acute and convalescent COVID-19 were sourced from the United States, Italy and Spain. PBMCs, B-cell-depleted T cells, or T cells were the source of the cDNA or gDNA that made up the material.

Seattle's enrolled individuals joined amid active infection and were then monitored longitudinally. How the authors handled the data: Amplification of reference gene primers provided the estimated nucleated cell counts. Clones were sequenced by immunoSEQ multiplex PCR, and TCRdb holds only the in-frame ones, with some missing. Clone size and V and J calls were adopted from that table, with D and trimming inferred from the DNA. In the table there are 300,000 to 400,000 clones, roughly 90% of which are singletons. Per the germline V gene, CDR1 is SGHRS and CDR2 is YFSETQ. CDR3 size: 17 residues. The junction had 12 bases not matched to a gene; V was cut back by 3 bases and J by 1 base.

The J gene is TRBJ1-1, the V gene TRBV5-1; 7 bases are shared with TRBD1. The TCR was taken from a woman in her twenties or thirties with COVID-19, enrolled during active disease. Sequencing was done on a sample of peripheral blood. CDR3 in amino acids: CASSSEPRTGWNTEAFF. CDR3 in DNA: TGCGCCAGCAGCTCCGAACCTCGGACAGGTTGGAACACTGAAGCTTTCTTT.